The clone carrying this T cell receptor beta chain was seen once. No antigen is known for it. V shed 6 bases and J shed 9 bases, with 11 bases lying between them. Germline V lookup: CDR1 MDHEN, CDR2 SYDVKM. The CDR3 has 11 amino acids. The sample belongs to a study of cytomegalovirus exposure and HLA in healthy donors. Primers for the PCR totalled 60 Vbeta and 13 Jbeta. Produced via immunoSEQ multiplex PCR; TCRdb's table is partial and in-frame only. Of 140,000 or so clones in the sample, around 86% were seen once. Study-level findings and limits: Information on immune exposure was restricted to one variable (CMV serostatus). A missense DCLRE1C variant was associated with V- and J-gene trimming of TCR beta chains in a later analysis, and an independent cohort replicated the association. Common viral pathogens were later found to be apparently linked to several of the most significant clusters.

The sequenced sample consisted of PBMCs. This TCR came from a woman under 40 in good health and CMV-seronegative. V gene TRBV28 combines with J gene TRBJ1-1; D perhaps matches TRBD1 (5 bases). CDR3 region: CASRTASQAFF. CDR3 DNA sequence: TGTGCCAGCAGGACAGCCTCCCAAGCTTTCTTT. Based on the CDR3 plus reference TRBV28 and TRBJ1-1, the full variable domain is DVKVTQSSRYLVKRTGEKVFLECVQDMDHENMFWYRQDPGLGLRLIYFSYDVKMKEKGDIPEGYSVSREKKERFSLILESASTNQTSMYLCASRTASQAFFGQGTRLTVV.